These 23 T cell receptor beta chains were all obtained from the same sample, sequenced in a study of tumor and adjacent non-tumor tissue in lung cancer. No cell sorting was done before RNA was extracted from the tissue. A modified ARM-PCR protocol with three rounds of nested PCR amplified TCRbeta. TCRdb fed the multiplex PCR reads into MiXCR, producing one record per CDR3 protein. This table has 60,000 to 90,000 distinct CDR3 sequences, over 75% appearing once. Source material: lung tumor tissue. These receptors were collected from a woman in her 50s with non-small cell lung cancer.

To note about this clonotype: A read error is possible here, since a much larger clone lies one base away. The V gene is TRBV30, the J gene TRBJ1-1, with 8 nucleotides matching TRBD1. This CDR3 region has 14 residues. Germline V gives CDR1 GTSNPN, CDR2 SVGIG (reference sequence). CDR3 sequence: CAWSRTGLNTEAYF. The CDR3 bases are TGTGCCTGGAGCAGGACAGGGCTGAACACTGAAGCTTACTTT.

As regards this clonotype: A junction end diverges from the germline sequence, so it may reflect a read error. This rearrangement joins TRBV7-9 to TRBJ2-7; perhaps TRBD2 as D (6 bases). CDR1 and CDR2 from the germline V gene are SEHNR and FQNEAQ (reference sequence). The CDR3 covers 13 residues. The DNA for the CDR3 is TGTGCCGGCAGCGCCGGGACTGATTACGAGCAATACTTT. It translates to CAGSAGTDYEQYF.

Notes on this clonotype: It is likely a read error, because the conserved phenylalanine at the end of the CDR3 is missing. The V gene is TRBV10-1, the J gene TRBJ2-7, with D possibly being TRBD1 or TRBD2 (7 bases each). Germline values: CDR1 WNHNN, CDR2 SYGVQD (reference sequence). The CDR3 sequence is 13 residues long. The V end lost 5 bases, the J end lost 5 bases, and 13 bases lay between the germline ends. Here the CDR3 DNA reads TGCGCCAGCAGTACGACAGGGAGGGACGAGCAGTACCTC. Its translation: CASSTTGRDEQYL.

For this clonotype: The junction shows a germline mismatch at one end, possibly a read error. This chain links TRBV28 with TRBJ2-7; D possibly corresponds to TRBD2 (5 bases). The CDR3 totals 17 residues. CDR1 and CDR2 from the germline V gene are MDHEN and SYDVKM. The CDR3, as DNA: TGTACCAGCAGTTGGAGCTTCGGGGAAACGGTCTCCTACGAGCAGCACTTC. Residues: CTSSWSFGETVSYEQHF.

A single count supports this clonotype. For the CDR3, the DNA is TGCAGCGTTGATGGGCGGGAGGGCCTTGGAAATGAGCAGTTCTTC. This encodes CSVDGREGLGNEQFF. V usage is TRBV29-1 and J usage is TRBJ2-1; 9 bases fit TRBD2. In germline, CDR1 is SQVTM, CDR2 ANQGSEA. V lost 3 bases and J lost 7; bases outside the gene matches: 10. This CDR3 is built from 15 residues.

About this clonotype: This CDR3 is missing its conserved last phenylalanine or tryptophan, likely due to a read error. No DNA is shown, since the ends of the CDR3 on it are uncertain; the CDR3 is the one TCRdb lists. The chain joins TRBV28 to TRBJ1-2. The CDR3 spans 19 amino acids, including both terminal residues. The germline V gene encodes CDR1 MDHEN and CDR2 SYDVKM. The CDR3 protein is CASSRDLRHVTAVLLRLHI.

This clonotype rates as medium-sized. V is TRBV6-1 and J is TRBJ1-2; D is unclear. This CDR3 region has 11 residues. Between the trimmed V and J ends, which lost 7 bases and 3 bases, there was a span of 6 bases. Germline CDR1 and CDR2: MNHNS and SASEGT. In DNA, the CDR3 is TGTGCCAGCAACCGGGACTATGGCTACACCTTC. This gives the protein CASNRDYGYTF.

As concerns this clonotype: The conserved phenylalanine or tryptophan is not found at the CDR3 terminus, so this likely reflects a read error. The chain combines TRBV20-1 with TRBJ2-3, with 13 positions matching TRBD2. V trimming: 6 bases; J trimming: 3 bases; junction bases outside the gene matches: 6. The CDR3 is 15 residues long. CDR1 DFQATT and CDR2 SNEGSKA come from the germline V gene (reference sequence). CDR3 region: CSAPTSGRKTDTQYL. DNA for the CDR3: TGCAGTGCGCCGACTAGCGGGAGGAAAACAGATACGCAGTATTTA.

To note about this clonotype: The junction differs from germline at one of its ends, possibly a read error. CDR3 residues: CVSSLGSSGTAYGYTF. CDR3 nucleotides: TGTGTCAGCAGCTTAGGCTCCTCCGGGACAGCCTATGGCTACACGTTC. The chain links TRBV11-2 to TRBJ1-2; 7 bases line up with TRBD1. The CDR3 extends over 16 amino acids. Germline V gene lookup returns CDR1 SGHAT and CDR2 FQNNGV.

Note on this clonotype: Mismatch with germline at one junction end may stem from a read error. This sequence joins TRBV12-3 or TRBV12-4 and TRBJ2-4; either TRBD1 or TRBD2 may supply D (6 bases each). There are 16 residues in the CDR3. The CDR3 is CANSLRGTWSKNIQYF. CDR3 DNA: TGTGCCAACAGTTTAAGGGGGACTTGGTCCAAAAACATTCAGTACTTC.

This clonotype is medium-sized in the sample. The chain combines TRBV11-1 with TRBJ2-2, with D possibly being TRBD2 (6 bases). The germline V gene has CDR1 SGHAT and CDR2 FQDESV (reference sequence). V lost 8 bases, J lost 1 base, and 14 bases lay in between. This CDR3 comprises 15 residues. CDR3 DNA: TGTGCCAGCTCTTTAGAGGGACTGAACACCGGGGAGCTGTTTTTT. It yields the protein CASSLEGLNTGELFF.

As regards this clonotype: A junction boundary mismatches the germline segment, possibly from a read error. The V call is TRBV9, the J call TRBJ2-1; a weak D match, TRBD1 (5 bases). Germline V lookup: CDR1 SGDLS, CDR2 YYNGEE. The CDR3 consists of 15 residues. In DNA form, the CDR3 reads TGTGCCAGCAGCGTAGAAGGGGCTTCCTACAATGAGCAGCTCTTC. Translation: CASSVEGASYNEQLF. Full variable domain (remainder filled in from reference TRBV9 and TRBJ2-1): DSGVTQTPKHLITATGQRVTLRCSPRSGDLSVYWYQQSLDQGLQFLIQYYNGEERAKGNILERFSAQQFPDLHSELNLSSLELGDSALYFCASSVEGASYNEQLFGPGTRLTVL.

A word on this clonotype: Without the conserved terminal phenylalanine or tryptophan, this CDR3 likely stems from a read error. V is TRBV5-1 and J is TRBJ2-7; either TRBD1 or TRBD2 may supply D (5 bases each). Germline V lookup: CDR1 SGHRS, CDR2 YFSETQ. This CDR3 has 14 residues. The V gene lost 0 bases and the J gene lost 2 bases, with 9 bases spanning the gap. This CDR3 is CASSLGGSAYEQYL. The CDR3, as DNA: TGCGCCAGCAGCTTGGGGGGGTCAGCCTACGAGCAGTACTTA.

Worth noting for this clonotype: Germline and junction disagree at one end, which may indicate a read error. The gene calls are TRBV6-1 and TRBJ2-2, with D maybe TRBD1 (7 bases). This CDR3 has 16 amino acids. Germline V gene data show CDR1 as MNHNS and CDR2 as SASEGT. The DNA of the CDR3 is TGTCCCAGCAGGGGGGACACCCATTTGTCGGCTGGGGAGCTGTTTTTT. Its protein is CPSRGDTHLSAGELFF.

Remarks on this clonotype: The junction shows a germline mismatch at one end, possibly a read error. CDR3 in DNA: TGTGCCAGTAGTGAGACCTTAGCGGGAGGGCGCGATACGCTATATTTT. Translated: CASSETLAGGRDTLYF. The rearrangement joins TRBV6-1 to TRBJ2-3; 11 nucleotides align to TRBD2. From germline, CDR1 is MNHNS and CDR2 SASEGT. The CDR3 extends over 16 amino acids.

V is TRBV11-2 and J is TRBJ1-1; 7 positions agree with TRBD1. J was trimmed by 14 bases and V by 3 bases; bases with no gene match: 15. Germline V gene data show CDR1 as SGHAT and CDR2 as FQNNGV. This CDR3 has 14 residues. The CDR3 DNA sequence: TGTGCCAGCAGCTTTTTGAACAGGGGCACTGAAGTCTTCTTT. It encodes CASSFLNRGTEVFF.

About this clonotype: Relative to the germline gene, one junction end is altered; a read error may explain this. This chain's CDR3 is CASSLGPRETQYF. CDR3 DNA sequence: TGTGCCAGTAGCTTGGGGCCGCGAGAGACCCAGTACTTC. The genes are TRBV11-3 and TRBJ2-5; TRBD1 might be the D (5 bases). This CDR3 is 13 amino acids long. CDR1 is SGHNT and CDR2 is YENEEA in the germline V gene.

To note about this clonotype: A read error is possible here, since a much larger clone lies one base away. The chain uses TRBV11-2 and TRBJ2-1, with 8 bases fitting TRBD1. Germline V gene data show CDR1 as SGHAT and CDR2 as FQNNGV. V lost 5 bases and J lost 9; bases outside the gene matches: 6. The CDR3 has 13 residues. CDR3 coding DNA: TGTGCCAGCAGCCCCAACAGGGGGAGTGAGCAGTTCTTC. Protein: CASSPNRGSEQFF.

In regard to this clonotype: The junction departs from germline at one end; a sequencing error may be responsible. This chain connects TRBV12-3 or TRBV12-4 to TRBJ2-2; 9 nucleotides agree with TRBD1. The CDR3 sequence is 14 residues long. CDR3 region: CASRWTGEYRELFF. For the CDR3, the DNA is TGTGCCAGCAGGTGGACAGGGGAGTACCGGGAGTTGTTTTTT.

For this clonotype: Its ends do not fully match the called genes, so a read error is possible. The gene calls are TRBV11-2 and TRBJ1-2; TRBD1 matches 7 bases. Germline V gives CDR1 SGHAT, CDR2 FQNNGV. This CDR3 has 13 amino acids. CDR3 sequence (DNA): TGTGCCAGTAGCTTAGGCAGGGGGAATGGCTACATCTTC. Amino acid sequence: CASSLGRGNGYIF.

With respect to this clonotype: Lacking the conserved final phenylalanine or tryptophan, this CDR3 likely reflects a read error. The rearrangement links TRBV6-1 to TRBJ1-1; no reliable D call. Per the germline V gene, CDR1 is MNHNS and CDR2 is SASEGT. The CDR3 spans 12 residues. V lost 9 bases, J lost 5 bases, and 13 bases lay in between. The CDR3, as DNA: TGTGCCAGTAGTTTGGTAAGAACTGAAGCTTTCATT. Residues: CASSLVRTEAFI.

Details on this clonotype: At one of its ends the junction is not consistent with the germline gene, which may arise from a read error. The chain combines TRBV4-2 with TRBJ2-1; TRBD2 matches 10 bases. CDR3 length: 16 residues. Germline CDR1 and CDR2: LGHNA and YNFKEQ. CDR3 DNA: TGTGCCATCAGCCATGAAAGACTAGCGGGCTGGAATGAGCAGTTCTTC. Residues: CAISHERLAGWNEQFF.

This clonotype has only one observation. This chain links TRBV18 with TRBJ2-2; D is perhaps TRBD2 (6 bases). The germline V gene encodes CDR1 KGHSH and CDR2 LQKENI. Between the trimmed V and J ends, which lost 3 bases and 3 bases, there was a span of 17 bases. CDR3 length: 17 amino acids. The CDR3 loop is CASSPVVGGVDTGELFF. The DNA for the CDR3 is TGTGCCAGCTCACCCGTAGTCGGAGGGGTGGACACCGGGGAGCTGTTTTTT. Complete variable domain (other parts from reference TRBV18 and TRBJ2-2): NAGVMQNPRHLVRRRGQEARLRCSPMKGHSHVYWYRQLPEEGLKFMVYLQKENIIDESGMPKERFSAEFPKEGPSILRIQQVVRGDSAAYFCASSPVVGGVDTGELFFGEGSRLTVL.